A single sample gave rise to the 7 T cell receptor beta chains below, sequenced in a study of T cells after yellow fever vaccination (dated by TCRdb to between 2018 and 2021). The protocol used for the library was 5' RACE. The listed sequencing device is Illumina HiSeq 2500. TCRdb passed the public sequencing reads through fastp at Q25 and MiXCR, retaining productive beta sequences. One record per CDR3 amino acid sequence lists the most common genes and DNA. Here the sample has fewer than 450,000 distinct CDR3 sequences; about 8.3% occur a single time. 17% of the sample is taken by the ten largest. Per the publication, the treatment or condition label means: live attenuated yellow fever vaccine strain. This material consisted of PBMCs, taken about 41 days after the first yellow fever vaccination. These receptors all come from a young man who received the YFV17D yellow fever vaccine.

The J gene is TRBJ1-1, the V gene TRBV20-1, with D perhaps matching TRBD1 (5 bases). Trimming pared 0 bases from V and 0 bases from J, leaving 17 bases between. CDR3 length: 17 amino acids. CDR1 is DFQATT and CDR2 is SNEGSKA in the germline V gene (reference sequence). CDR3 amino acids: CSARDTRIREMNTEAFF. The CDR3 DNA reads TGCAGTGCTAGAGACACGAGGATCAGGGAGATGAACACTGAAGCTTTCTTT.

The V and J genes are TRBV20-1 and TRBJ1-4; D is uncertain. Germline V gene lookup returns CDR1 DFQATT and CDR2 SNEGSKA (reference sequence). The CDR3 is 12 residues long. V shed 5 bases and J shed 8 bases, with 12 bases lying between them. The chain's CDR3 is CSASGGGEKLFF. The CDR3 region has the DNA TGCAGTGCTTCCGGCGGTGGGGAAAAACTGTTTTTT.

This clonotype was observed a few times. The rearrangement uses TRBV4-1 and TRBJ1-6; no definite D call. The V and J ends lost 0 bases and 11 bases respectively, with 8 bases between them. The germline V gene has CDR1 MGHRA and CDR2 YSYEKL. The CDR3 is 13 amino acids. This chain's CDR3 is CASSQDRGTPLHF. The CDR3 region has the DNA TGCGCCAGCAGCCAAGATCGTGGGACACCCCTCCACTTT.

There are a few counts of this clonotype. The chain combines TRBV27 with TRBJ2-2, with D perhaps matching TRBD2 (5 bases). The CDR3 contains 14 residues. The germline V and J ends were trimmed by 7 bases and 1 base, with 10 bases remaining between them. The germline gives CDR1 MNHEY, CDR2 SMNVEV (reference sequence). CDR3 region: CASIGGRNTGELFF. In DNA, the CDR3 is TGTGCCAGCATTGGAGGAAGGAACACCGGGGAGCTGTTTTTT.

This clonotype came up a few times. The V and J genes are TRBV5-1 and TRBJ2-1; the D gene is possibly TRBD1 (6 bases). Germline-derived CDR1 and CDR2 are SGHRS and YFSETQ. CDR3 length: 17 residues. The V and J ends lost 4 bases and 7 bases respectively, with 24 bases between them. This CDR3 reads CASSDRDIQGGTNEQFF. The CDR3 coding sequence is TGCGCCAGCAGCGACCGGGACATCCAAGGGGGTACAAATGAGCAGTTCTTC.

This clonotype came up a few times. The V call is TRBV9, the J call TRBJ1-3; unclear D gene. The CDR3 spans 12 residues. Trimming took off 4 bases at V and 7 bases at J, with 9 bases between the two ends. Germline CDR1 is SGDLS and CDR2 is YYNGEE. The chain's CDR3 is CASSTRENTIYF. The CDR3 DNA is TGTGCCAGCAGCACGAGGGAGAACACCATATATTTT. Filled out from reference TRBV9 and TRBJ1-3, the complete variable domain reads DSGVTQTPKHLITATGQRVTLRCSPRSGDLSVYWYQQSLDQGLQFLIQYYNGEERAKGNILERFSAQQFPDLHSELNLSSLELGDSALYFCASSTRENTIYFGEGSWLTVV.

This clonotype was seen many times. The CDR3 here is CASGSATTEQFF. For the CDR3, the DNA is TGTGCTAGTGGCTCGGCCACTACTGAGCAGTTCTTC. The V gene is TRBV12-5, the J gene TRBJ2-1; no clear D gene. This CDR3 comprises 12 residues. Germline values: CDR1 LGHNT, CDR2 FRNRAP. With 6 bases removed from V and 9 bases from J, the gap between germline ends came to 12 bases. The full variable domain, completed using reference TRBV12-5 and TRBJ2-1, is DARVTQTPRHKVTEMGQEVTMRCQPILGHNTVFWYRQTMMQGLELLAYFRNRAPLDDSGMPKDRFSAEMPDATLATLKIQPSEPRDSAVYFCASGSATTEQFFGPGTRLTVL.